This TCR beta chain was sequenced during a study of T cells expressing NK-cell markers. At the level of the study: According to the study, TCR beta repertoires originated from sorted CD3+CD56+NKG2C+, CD3+CD56+NKG2C- and CD3+CD56-NKG2C+ T cells. The eight sequenced donors comprised seven who were HCMV-seropositive and one who was seronegative. General study results and limits: Five or six donors carried dominant NKG2C+ clonotypes that made up roughly 1.0-8% of their CD8+ T cells.

Germline assignment: CDR1 MGHRA and CDR2 YSYEKL. This CDR3 comprises 17 residues. A word on this clonotype: Its antigen is as yet unknown.

The TCR beta cDNA came from 5'RACE template switching with UMIs. TCRdb processed the 5' RACE reads again and assigns one entry to each CDR3 protein, with no DNA. The data show some 390,000 distinct CDR3 sequences, and the top ten clones hold roughly a tenth. The chain recombines TRBV4-1 with TRBJ2-1; the TCRdb D gene call, TRBD2, has no DNA to confirm it. The clonotype originates from a woman aged 50 to 65 in good health. Input material: blood T cells: a sorted CD56 or NKG2C T cell subset, CD4+ or CD8+ T cells, or bulk PBMC T cells (not recorded which). CDR3 sequence: CASSHLLTSGRINEQFF.